This T cell receptor beta chain came from a study of vaccination effects on CD4 cells after COVID-19. A note on this clone: Its antigen is unidentified.

This table comes from immunoSEQ multiplex PCR, and its TCRdb copy is limited to in-frame clones, with some not included. Of approximately 50,000 clones in the sample, about four fifths were seen once. V shed 0 bases and J shed 7 bases, with 11 bases lying between them. Looked up from germline, CDR1 is SGHKS and CDR2 is YYEKEE (reference sequence). There are 15 residues in the CDR3. Under the ViraFEST assay, PBMC were stimulated with viral peptide pools so that antigen-specific CD4+ T cells expanded. Sequencing was performed afterwards. Following 10 days of culture, CD4+ T cells were isolated. Neither prior SARS-CoV-2 infection nor positive nucleocapsid antibodies were present in the vaccine recipients. IL-2 medium took the place of half the medium on both days 3 and 7.

The sample was CD4+ T cells from PBMCs cultured with HCoV-OC43 spike peptides, taken before COVID-19 vaccination. The subset: HCoV-OC43 spike overlapping peptide pool stimulation. This receptor was identified in a human donor who received a COVID-19 vaccine. The chain employs TRBV5-5 and TRBJ1-6; D is unclear. CDR3: CASSLVVLENSPLHF. For the CDR3, the DNA is TGTGCCAGCAGCTTGGTTGTATTGGAGAATTCACCCCTCCACTTT.